Here is one TCR beta chain with its context. Trimming pared 4 bases from V and 0 bases from J, leaving 10 bases between. Germline lookup yields CDR1 SGHVS and CDR2 FNYEAQ. This CDR3 has 16 amino acids. As originally analysed: Amplification from reference gene primers served as the basis for estimated nucleated cell counts. Assay used: immunoSEQ multiplex PCR; TCRdb lists only in-frame clones, some missing. That table is the source of V, J and clone size, and D and trimming were worked out from the DNA. Of approximately 35,000 clones listed, 70% to 85% are singletons. These data originate in a study of blood T cell repertoires in COVID-19. Whole-study context: There were acute and convalescent COVID-19 samples, and they came from the United States, Italy and Spain. Nucleic acid was either cDNA or gDNA, and it came from T cells, B-cell-depleted T cells, or PBMCs.

The sample comprised peripheral blood. This chain joins TRBV7-6 and TRBJ2-6; no definite D call. This clonotype was sampled from a human donor in a cohort sampled during active COVID-19. The CDR3 sequence is CASSSLWLSGANVLTF. CDR3 bases: TGTGCCAGCAGCTCATTGTGGCTCTCTGGGGCCAACGTCCTGACTTTC.